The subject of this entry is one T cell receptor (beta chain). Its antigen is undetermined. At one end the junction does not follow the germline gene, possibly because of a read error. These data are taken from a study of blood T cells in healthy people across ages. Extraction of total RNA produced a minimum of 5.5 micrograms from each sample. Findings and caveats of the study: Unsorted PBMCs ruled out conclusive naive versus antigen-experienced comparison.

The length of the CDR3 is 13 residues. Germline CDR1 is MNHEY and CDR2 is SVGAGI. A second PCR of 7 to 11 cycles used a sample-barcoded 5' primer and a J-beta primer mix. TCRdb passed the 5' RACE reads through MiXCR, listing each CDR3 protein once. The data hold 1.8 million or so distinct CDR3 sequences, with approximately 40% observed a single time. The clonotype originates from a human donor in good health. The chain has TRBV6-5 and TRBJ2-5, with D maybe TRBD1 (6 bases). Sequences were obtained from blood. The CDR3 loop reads CASRLQGGYEQCF. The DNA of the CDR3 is TGTGCCAGCCGTTTACAGGGTGGGTACGAGCAGTGCTTC.